A single sample gave rise to the 26 T cell receptor beta chains below, sequenced in a study of metastatic and nonmetastatic thyroid tumors. Until they underwent thyroid surgery, no patient had received any treatment. TCRdb redid the clone calls on the PCR reads using MiXCR. The sample carries under 20,000 clones, roughly 36% recorded once. The specimen sequenced was tumor tissue. These receptors all come from a male donor with papillary thyroid cancer or a benign thyroid nodule (not recorded which). Some clones in this sample may be carry-over from other donors' samples.

This clone is categorized as medium-sized (0.01 to 0.1%). This chain uses TRBV6-1 with TRBJ2-1; D is unclear. Per germline, CDR1 MNHNS and CDR2 SASEGT. The CDR3 spans 14 residues. V dropped 5 bases and J dropped 0 bases, with 8 bases sitting between them. The CDR3 DNA is TGTGCCAGCAGTACCATGGGCTCCTACAATGAGCAGTTCTTC. This codes for CASSTMGSYNEQFF.

This clone was recorded only once. The chain combines TRBV4-3 with TRBJ2-5, with D perhaps assigned TRBD1 or TRBD2 (5 bases each). CDR3 length: 13 amino acids. The V gene lost 1 base and the J gene lost 7 bases, with 10 bases spanning the gap. Per the germline V gene, CDR1 is LGHNA and CDR2 is YSLEER. CDR3 protein: CASSQGEGRTQYF. In DNA, the CDR3 is TGCGCCAGCAGCCAAGGAGAGGGGAGGACCCAGTACTTC.

This clone was counted between two and nine times. This sequence joins TRBV30 and TRBJ1-6; D remains ambiguous. The V and J ends lost 4 bases and 8 bases respectively, with 15 bases between them. The CDR3 sequence is 14 residues long. CDR1 GTSNPN and CDR2 SVGIG come from the germline V gene (reference sequence). CDR3 sequence reads: CAWTRPHSDSPLHF. Written as DNA, the CDR3 is TGTGCCTGGACCCGTCCCCACAGCGATTCACCCCTCCACTTT.

This clone was detected a few times. The chain couples TRBV6-6 to TRBJ1-2; tentative D call: TRBD1 (6 bases). Germline V gene lookup returns CDR1 MNHNY and CDR2 SVGAGI (reference sequence). Between the trimmed V and J ends, which lost 10 bases and 7 bases, there was a span of 19 bases. There are 13 residues in the CDR3. CDR3 loop: CATVISRGGGYTF. Here the CDR3 DNA reads TGTGCCACCGTTATCTCTAGGGGGGGTGGCTACACCTTC.

This clone occurred many times. The rearrangement uses TRBV5-5 and TRBJ2-2, with D maybe TRBD1 (6 bases). The CDR3 loop spans 15 amino acids. CDR1 and CDR2 (germline): SGHKS, YYEKEE (reference sequence). Trimming left V 5 bases short and J 7 bases short, with 18 bases between. The CDR3 protein is CASSAKQGWVGELFF. CDR3 DNA: TGTGCCAGCAGTGCAAAACAGGGATGGGTCGGGGAGCTGTTTTTT.

J is TRBJ2-7 and V is TRBV13, with no clear D. Trimming stripped 2 bases from V and 5 bases from J, with 13 bases between. Germline CDR1 reads PRHDT; CDR2 reads FYEKMQ (reference sequence). The CDR3 length is 14 residues. CDR3: CASSLLGAGHEQYF. The CDR3 DNA sequence: TGTGCCAGCAGCTTATTAGGCGCAGGCCACGAGCAGTACTTC. The full variable domain, completed using reference TRBV13 and TRBJ2-7, is AAGVIQSPRHLIKEKRETATLKCYPIPRHDTVYWYQQGPGQDPQFLISFYEKMQSDKGSIPDRFSAQQFSDYHSELNMSSLELGDSALYFCASSLLGAGHEQYFGPGTRLTVT.

This clone was counted many times. The chain recombines TRBV12-3 or TRBV12-4 with TRBJ2-7; no definite D call. The V and J ends lost 3 bases and 5 bases respectively, with 8 bases between them. The CDR3 runs to 12 residues. The CDR3 sequence: CASSFRVDEQYF. The CDR3 nucleotides read TGTGCCAGCAGTTTTAGGGTGGACGAGCAGTACTTC.

Comments on this clone: This clone may be a read error of a much larger clone one base away. V is TRBV20-1 and J is TRBJ1-2, with no clear D. Per the germline V gene, CDR1 is DFQATT and CDR2 is SNEGSKA (reference sequence). V was pared by 5 bases and J by 10 bases, with 23 bases between. This CDR3 is 14 amino acids long. The CDR3 sequence is CSAGRPWLEGVYTF. DNA of the CDR3: TGCAGTGCTGGCCGACCGTGGCTTGAGGGTGTCTACACCTTC.

This clone appeared many times. Mismatch with germline at one junction end may stem from a read error. The same CDR3 also results from other DNA sequences found in this sample. V gene TRBV6-1 combines with J gene TRBJ2-7, with D tentatively TRBD2 (7 bases). The CDR3 loop spans 15 amino acids. Germline V gives CDR1 MNHNS, CDR2 SASEGT. The CDR3 DNA reads as TGTGCCAGCAGTGGGGGGGGGGCTAGCGAGTACGAGCAATACTTC. Protein sequence: CASSGGGASEYEQYF.

A single count supports this clone. The rearrangement joins TRBV20-1 to TRBJ1-6, with D maybe TRBD1 (6 bases). The CDR3 loop spans 17 amino acids. The ends were cut back, 6 bases at V and 6 bases at J, with 24 bases in the middle. Germline V gene sequence: CDR1 DFQATT, CDR2 SNEGSKA (reference sequence). CDR3 sequence (DNA): TGCAGTGCCCCAGTAAGGGACGGACAGAGAACTAATTCACCCCTCCACTTT. Protein product: CSAPVRDGQRTNSPLHF.

V is TRBV10-3 and J is TRBJ2-7; D might be TRBD2 (6 bases). V was cut by 11 bases and J by 4 bases, with 15 bases left in between. CDR1 is ENHRY, CDR2 SYGVKD, per germline. This CDR3 has 12 residues. CDR3 bases: TGTGCCGTCGGGACTGAGCATTACGAGCAGTACTTC. Its translation: CAVGTEHYEQYF.

V and J are TRBV11-3 and TRBJ2-3, with D unclear. The CDR3 is made up of 13 amino acids. Germline V gene sequence: CDR1 SGHNT, CDR2 YENEEA. The V gene lost 7 bases and the J gene lost 3 bases, with 11 bases spanning the gap. The CDR3 loop reads CASTRFSTDTQYF. As DNA, the CDR3 is TGTGCCAGCACCCGATTTTCGACAGATACGCAGTATTTT.

Relative to its sample, this clone is medium-sized (0.01 to 0.1%). The J gene is TRBJ1-2, the V gene TRBV5-4; no clear D. The CDR3 spans 14 residues. V lost 2 bases and J lost 2, with 10 bases in between. The germline gives CDR1 SGHNT, CDR2 YYREEE (reference sequence). The CDR3 region has the DNA TGTGCCAGCAGCTTACTGACACTGAACTATGGCTACACCTTC. This sequence encodes CASSLLTLNYGYTF.

The chain has TRBV9 and TRBJ2-5; the match to TRBD2 covers 13 bases. This CDR3 contains 17 residues. CDR1 and CDR2 (germline): SGDLS, YYNGEE. V gave up 0 bases and J gave up 9 bases; unmatched junction bases: 11. The CDR3 DNA is TGTGCCAGCAGCGTAGCCGGACTAGCGGGGGAGCAGGGGGCCCAGTACTTC. Translation gives CASSVAGLAGEQGAQYF. The variable domain in full, completed from reference TRBV9 and TRBJ2-5, reads DSGVTQTPKHLITATGQRVTLRCSPRSGDLSVYWYQQSLDQGLQFLIQYYNGEERAKGNILERFSAQQFPDLHSELNLSSLELGDSALYFCASSVAGLAGEQGAQYFGPGTRLLVL.

This clone was picked up many times. This chain connects TRBV12-3 or TRBV12-4 to TRBJ2-1; TRBD2 agrees at 10 bases. The CDR3 covers 14 residues. The J segment lost 8 bases and the V segment lost 5 bases, leaving 6 bases of the junction unmatched. The CDR3 nucleotides are TGTGCCAGCAGTGCAGCGGGAGGGCCGGATGAGCAGTTCTTC. It specifies CASSAAGGPDEQFF.

The rearrangement uses TRBV6-1 and TRBJ1-1; D not resolved. Germline CDR1 reads MNHNS; CDR2 reads SASEGT. Trimming took off 5 bases at V and 2 bases at J, with 9 bases between the two ends. This CDR3 region has 13 residues. The chain's CDR3 is CASSKTENTEAFF. The CDR3 DNA follows: TGTGCCAGCAGTAAAACAGAAAACACTGAAGCTTTCTTT.

This clone was seen only a few times. The chain carries TRBV28 and TRBJ2-7; D could derive from TRBD1 or TRBD2 (5 bases each). The CDR3 is 13 residues long. V dropped 5 bases and J dropped 10 bases, with 18 bases sitting between them. Germline CDR1 reads MDHEN; CDR2 reads SYDVKM. CDR3 DNA sequence: TGTGCCAGCAGTGAGTCGAGGGGAGAGACTCAGTACTTC. Protein sequence: CASSESRGETQYF.

This clone occurred a few times. The gene calls are TRBV6-5 and TRBJ1-2, with 9 nucleotides matching TRBD1. The CDR3 is 14 amino acids. Germline V gene data show CDR1 as MNHEY and CDR2 as SVGAGI. The trim removed 4 bases at V and 6 bases at J, leaving 6 bases unmatched. CDR3 loop: CASSSSGTGNGYTF. The CDR3 DNA reads as TGTGCCAGCAGTTCTTCCGGGACAGGGAATGGCTACACCTTC.

This clone came up many times. The chain links TRBV6-1 to TRBJ1-2, with D tentatively TRBD1 (6 bases). Trimming pared 7 bases from V and 6 bases from J, leaving 12 bases between. CDR3 length: 12 residues. The germline gives CDR1 MNHNS, CDR2 SASEGT. The CDR3 loop is CASTRGSDGYTF. The DNA of the CDR3 is TGTGCCAGCACCAGGGGCTCGGATGGCTACACCTTC.

The chain joins TRBV3-1 to TRBJ2-5; D may be TRBD1 or TRBD2 (6 bases each). The CDR3 runs to 15 residues. Germline V lookup: CDR1 LGHDT, CDR2 YNNKEL (reference sequence). V was shortened by 0 bases and J by 3 bases, with 11 bases between the two germline ends. The CDR3 region has the DNA TGTGCCAGCAGCCAAGAGAGGAGGGGGGAAGAGACCCAGTACTTC. Amino acids: CASSQERRGEETQYF.

In its sample, this clone was seen a few times. The genes are TRBV6-1 and TRBJ1-2; D call uncertain. V lost 7 bases and J 7 bases, leaving 19 bases between the germline ends. The CDR3 covers 14 residues. CDR1 MNHNS and CDR2 SASEGT come from the germline V gene. CDR3 nucleotides: TGTGCCAGCACCCCCCCGGGAGGGATCCGTGGCTACACCTTC. Protein sequence: CASTPPGGIRGYTF.

CDR3 sequence reads: CSAGDSPYQETQYF. Written as DNA, the CDR3 is TGCAGTGCTGGGGACAGCCCGTACCAAGAGACCCAGTACTTC. The chain combines TRBV20-1 with TRBJ2-5, with 7 positions matching TRBD1. Losses at the gene ends were 5 bases for V and 0 bases for J; bases not matched to a gene: 6. Germline V CDR1 and CDR2: DFQATT, SNEGSKA (reference sequence). This CDR3 has 14 amino acids.

The chain has TRBV4-2 and TRBJ1-1, with a possible D match to TRBD1 (6 bases). CDR1 and CDR2 (germline): LGHNA, YNFKEQ. The length of the CDR3 is 17 residues. V lost 3 bases and J lost 6, with 23 bases in between. CDR3 loop: CASSQGTERQGRSEAFF. CDR3 sequence (DNA): TGTGCCAGCAGCCAGGGAACGGAAAGGCAGGGGAGGTCTGAAGCTTTCTTT.

This clone was seen a handful of times. Likely a read error: the CDR3 ends without its conserved phenylalanine or tryptophan. In DNA, the CDR3 is TGTGCCACATGCGGGGGTTATGGCTACACCTTG. Protein sequence: CATCGGYGYTL. This rearrangement joins TRBV6-1 to TRBJ1-2; the D gene is possibly TRBD1 (5 bases). V gave up 10 bases and J gave up 5 bases, with 11 bases separating them. Germline CDR1 is MNHNS and CDR2 is SASEGT. There are 11 residues in the CDR3.

In its sample, this clone was seen a few times. A much larger clone lies a single base off, so this may be a read error. This chain uses TRBV15 with TRBJ2-1; perhaps TRBD1 as D (5 bases). The CDR3 totals 17 residues. In germline, CDR1 is LNHNV, CDR2 YYDKDF (reference sequence). This CDR3 is CATSTFLEVGAYNDQFF. The CDR3, as DNA: TGTGCCACCAGCACATTCTTAGAGGTTGGGGCCTACAATGATCAGTTCTTC.

This rearrangement joins TRBV14 to TRBJ2-1; no definite D call. The CDR3 contains 14 residues. Germline V gene sequence: CDR1 SGHDN, CDR2 FVKESK. The V end lost 7 bases, the J end lost 9 bases, and 19 bases lay between the germline ends. CDR3 loop: CASNKVMVGAEQFF. As DNA, the CDR3 is TGTGCCAGCAACAAAGTAATGGTGGGTGCTGAGCAGTTCTTC.